A single sample gave rise to the 19 T cell receptor beta chains below, sequenced in a study of blood T cell repertoires in COVID-19 (dated by TCRdb to 2020 to 2022). To prepare the library, the immunoSEQ multiplex PCR assay was applied. In its TCRdb copy, this immuneACCESS table keeps in-frame sequences only and misses some clones. Where compared with another copy, unresolved V genes explain less than half of these, and the others have no known cause. Present in this sample are some 11,000 clones, almost 85% of which were seen just once. The ten biggest clones cover roughly a third of the sample. The sequenced material came from peripheral blood. The receptors shown here come from a man aged 50 or older with active COVID-19.

The chain links TRBV6-5 to TRBJ2-7; tentative D call: TRBD1 (6 bases). CDR1 is MNHEY and CDR2 is SVGAGI in the germline V gene. The CDR3 spans 14 residues. The V end lost 6 bases, the J end lost 3 bases, and 15 bases lay between the germline ends. The CDR3: CASRGGQTFYEQYF. DNA of the CDR3: TGTGCCAGCAGAGGCGGACAGACTTTCTACGAGCAGTACTTC.

Sample share makes this clone medium-sized. The identical CDR3 is also encoded by other nucleotide sequences in the sample. The V call is TRBV27, the J call TRBJ2-1; 7 nucleotides agree with TRBD2. V was pared by 5 bases and J by 8 bases, with 6 bases of the junction left unmatched. CDR1 MNHEY and CDR2 SMNVEV come from the germline V gene (reference sequence). The CDR3 loop spans 13 amino acids. In DNA, the CDR3 is TGTGCCAGCAGTAGTACTAGCGAGGATGAGCAGTTCTTC. Its protein is CASSSTSEDEQFF.

The CDR3 nucleotides read TGTGCCAGCAGTGCGGGGATGAGTCTCAACGAGCAGTACTTC. Protein: CASSAGMSLNEQYF. The J gene is TRBJ2-7, the V gene TRBV2; D might be TRBD2 (5 bases). This CDR3 contains 14 residues. The germline V and J ends were trimmed by 4 bases and 5 bases, with 15 bases remaining between them. The germline gives CDR1 SNHLY, CDR2 FYNNEI.

The V gene is TRBV10-3, the J gene TRBJ2-1, with TRBD2 matching 9 bases. The V gene end was trimmed by 10 bases and the J gene end by 5 bases; junction bases not matched to a gene: 9. Germline loops: CDR1 ENHRY, CDR2 SYGVKD. The CDR3 is 14 amino acids. DNA for the CDR3: TGTGCCACAAGGGGGACTAGCCTGAACAATGAGCAGTTCTTC. Translating it yields CATRGTSLNNEQFF.

V gene TRBV5-8 combines with J gene TRBJ2-7; D not resolved. This CDR3 spans 12 amino acids. Germline V gene sequence: CDR1 SGHTS, CDR2 YDEGEE. The germline V and J ends were trimmed by 4 bases and 3 bases, with 8 bases remaining between them. CDR3 coding DNA: TGTGCCAGCAGCCCAGACATCTACGAGCAGTACTTC. Translated: CASSPDIYEQYF.

V is TRBV7-9 and J is TRBJ2-7, with a tentative D call TRBD2 (5 bases). CDR1 is SEHNR, CDR2 FQNEAQ, per germline (reference sequence). Trimming took 2 bases from V and 2 from J, leaving 16 bases between them. CDR3 length equals 16 residues. In nucleotides, the CDR3 is TGTGCCAGCAGCTTACAAAATAGCGCAAGACCCTACGAGCAGTACTTC. Translating gives CASSLQNSARPYEQYF. The whole variable domain, remainder taken from reference TRBV7-9 and TRBJ2-7, is DTGVSQNPRHKITKRGQNVTFRCDPISEHNRLYWYRQTLGQGPEFLTYFQNEAQLEKSRLLSDRFSAERPKGSFSTLEIQRTEQGDSAMYLCASSLQNSARPYEQYFGPGTRLTVT.

The chain carries TRBV5-1 and TRBJ1-1; D unresolved. The CDR3 has 14 amino acids. Trimming took 0 bases from V and 5 from J, leaving 11 bases between them. The V gene's germline CDR1 is SGHRS and CDR2 YFSETQ. This CDR3 reads CASSLGEGRTEAFF. CDR3 DNA sequence: TGCGCCAGCAGCTTGGGGGAGGGAAGAACTGAAGCTTTCTTT.

The CDR3 loop is CASSLGTGGNTDTQYF. The CDR3 nucleotides are TGTGCCAGCAGTCTAGGGACAGGGGGTAACACAGATACGCAGTATTTT. J is TRBJ2-3 and V is TRBV27, with 11 bases that match TRBD1. In germline, CDR1 is MNHEY, CDR2 SMNVEV (reference sequence). Trimming cost V 5 bases and J 2 bases; bases outside gene matches: 6. CDR3 length equals 16 residues.

The J gene is TRBJ2-7, the V gene TRBV4-1, with D tentatively TRBD1 (6 bases). V lost 0 bases and J 5 bases, leaving 11 bases between the germline ends. CDR1 and CDR2 from the germline V gene are MGHRA and YSYEKL. CDR3 size: 14 residues. The CDR3 DNA reads TGCGCCAGCAGCCAAGATAGGACAGCTGACGAGCAGTACTTC. Protein sequence: CASSQDRTADEQYF.

The J gene is TRBJ2-3, the V gene TRBV6-5; 10 positions match TRBD2. J was trimmed by 3 bases and V by 2 bases; bases with no gene match: 5. CDR1 MNHEY and CDR2 SVGAGI come from the germline V gene. The CDR3 runs 16 residues. This CDR3 reads CASSYGLAGVTDTQYF. The CDR3 DNA is TGTGCCAGCAGTTACGGGCTAGCGGGAGTGACAGATACGCAGTATTTT.

The rearrangement joins TRBV7-9 to TRBJ1-2; D not certain. CDR3 length: 14 residues. V was trimmed by 1 base and J by 3 bases, leaving 9 bases between them. Germline CDR1 reads SEHNR; CDR2 reads FQNEAQ (reference sequence). This CDR3 reads CASSLGESYYGYTF. The CDR3 bases are TGTGCCAGCAGCTTAGGAGAATCCTACTATGGCTACACCTTC.

The CDR3, as DNA: TGTGCCAGCGGGCCCTCCCGAGGTGGGAGGGCCCCGGATGAGCAGTTCTTC. Amino acid sequence: CASGPSRGGRAPDEQFF. The V and J genes are TRBV24-1 and TRBJ2-1, with TRBD2 identical over 7 bases. The germline CDR1 and CDR2 sequences are KGHDR and SFDVKD. The V and J ends lost 11 bases and 8 bases, in that order; junction bases with no gene match: 23. The CDR3 spans 17 residues.

The chain is built from TRBV7-8 and TRBJ1-2; 9 bases map to TRBD1. Germline trimming cut 1 base from V and 2 bases from J; bases unmatched to any gene: 5. There are 16 residues in the CDR3. Germline V lookup: CDR1 SGHVS, CDR2 FQNEAQ. The CDR3 region is CASSLDRGQTNYGYTF. CDR3 nucleotides: TGTGCCAGCAGCTTAGACAGGGGGCAGACGAACTATGGCTACACCTTC.

This CDR3 reads CARAGHGRAEAFF. CDR3 DNA sequence: TGTGCCAGAGCGGGACACGGAAGAGCTGAAGCTTTCTTT. The rearrangement uses TRBV2 and TRBJ1-1, with a possible D match to TRBD1 (6 bases). Germline V gene sequence: CDR1 SNHLY, CDR2 FYNNEI. The CDR3 contains 13 residues. V lost 9 bases to trimming and J lost 6 bases, with 17 bases between them.

The genes are TRBV4-2 and TRBJ2-7; 9 bases agree with TRBD2. The CDR3 is 15 amino acids. Germline lookup yields CDR1 LGHNA and CDR2 YNFKEQ. Trimming removed 1 base from V and 7 bases from J; junction bases left unmatched: 8. CDR3 amino acids: CASSQGAGGPGEQYF. The CDR3 coding sequence is TGTGCCAGCAGCCAAGGGGCGGGAGGGCCGGGGGAGCAGTACTTC.

This chain connects TRBV29-1 to TRBJ2-7, with TRBD1 identical over 9 bases. The trim removed 5 bases at V and 3 bases at J, leaving 8 bases unmatched. This CDR3 region has 14 residues. CDR1 is SQVTM and CDR2 is ANQGSEA in the germline V gene. The CDR3 spells CSVRAGTGYYEQYF. CDR3 sequence (DNA): TGCAGCGTTCGCGCCGGGACAGGGTACTACGAGCAGTACTTC.

The chain is built from TRBV10-3 and TRBJ2-7, with 8 bases fitting TRBD2. The CDR3 runs 16 residues. The germline V gene encodes CDR1 ENHRY and CDR2 SYGVKD. V lost 0 bases to trimming and J lost 3 bases; unmatched junction nucleotides: 7. The CDR3 loop is CAISESEREPFYEQYF. CDR3 coding DNA: TGTGCCATCAGTGAGTCAGAGCGGGAGCCCTTCTACGAGCAGTACTTC.

V usage is TRBV7-8 and J usage is TRBJ1-1; weak D call: TRBD1 (5 bases). Germline V gives CDR1 SGHVS, CDR2 FQNEAQ. The V and J ends lost 0 bases and 5 bases respectively, with 16 bases between them. The CDR3 consists of 16 residues. This chain's CDR3 is CASSLADQGLRTEAFF. CDR3 DNA sequence: TGTGCCAGCAGCTTAGCGGATCAGGGTTTACGAACTGAAGCTTTCTTT.

V is TRBV3-1 (or the pseudogene TRBV3-2) and J is TRBJ2-2; TRBD1 matches at 8 bases. Losses at the gene ends were 1 base for V and 7 bases for J; bases not matched to a gene: 8. The CDR3 contains 16 residues. CDR1 and CDR2 (germline): LGHDT, YNNKEL (reference sequence). This CDR3 is CASSQGGQGFIGELFF. The DNA for the CDR3 is TGTGCCAGCAGCCAAGGTGGACAGGGATTCATCGGGGAGCTGTTTTTT.